The entry that follows covers one T cell receptor (beta chain) sequence. Its specificity is unknown. Germline lookup yields CDR1 MGHRA and CDR2 YSYEKL. This CDR3 is built from 16 residues. V was pared by 2 bases and J by 4 bases, with 15 bases between. The data belong to a study of metastatic and nonmetastatic thyroid tumors. Looking at the study overall: Repertoires were compared across blood and tumor or nodule tissue from malignant and benign thyroid patients. Notes on the study in general: The study reportedly found significantly higher TCR beta diversity in malignant thyroid tumors than benign nodules, in blood and tumor.

The authors' processing: The study's classifier, a distant-metastasis tool for papillary thyroid cancer, was built using CDR3 differences across clinicopathological groups. TCRdb re-clonotyped the PCR reads through MiXCR. The V and J calls follow TCRdb's processing rather than the paper's. The data show about 14,000 clones, around a third seen once. No patient had received any treatment before thyroid surgery. Sequencing was carried out using tumor tissue. This sequence was found in a female donor with papillary thyroid cancer or a benign thyroid nodule (not recorded which). Some clones in this sample may be carry-over from other donors' samples. This sequence joins TRBV4-1 and TRBJ1-5; D ambiguous. In DNA form, the CDR3 reads TGCGCCAGCAGCCAACCCTCCCGAGGTGTAAATCAGCCCCAGCATTTT. Translated, it gives CASSQPSRGVNQPQHF.